The 19 T cell receptor beta chains in this list originate from one sample, sequenced in a study of T cell repertoires in cytomegalovirus infection. TCRdb fed the reads into MiXCR, producing one record per CDR3 protein. The sample carries a few hundred thousand distinct CDR3 sequences, approximately 42% recorded once. Antigen specificity for these receptors is unknown. Sample: cultured PBMCs, taken from culture after CMV antigen stimulation. Every receptor here comes from a human donor in good health (CMV status not recorded). Some clones in this sample may be carry-over from other donors' samples.

The J gene is TRBJ2-3, the V gene TRBV7-9; 9 nucleotides agree with TRBD2. Germline loops: CDR1 SEHNR, CDR2 FQNEAQ (reference sequence). The J segment lost 4 bases and the V segment lost 7 bases, leaving 9 bases of the junction unmatched. The CDR3 runs to 15 residues. In DNA form, the CDR3 reads TGTGCCAGCATCCAGGGACTAGCCCATTCAGATACGCAGTATTTT. Protein: CASIQGLAHSDTQYF.

The sample holds a few counts of this clonotype. V is TRBV7-6 and J is TRBJ2-1; TRBD2 matches 7 bases. The ends lost 2 bases at V and 6 bases at J; junction bases unmatched: 7. This CDR3 has 15 residues. Germline V gene lookup returns CDR1 SGHVS and CDR2 FNYEAQ. This chain's CDR3 is CASSLLWRELNEQFF. The DNA for the CDR3 is TGTGCCAGCAGCTTATTATGGCGGGAGCTCAATGAGCAGTTCTTC.

CDR3 loop: CASSPEPISADTQYF. For the CDR3, the DNA is TGTGCCAGCAGCCCCGAACCTATTAGTGCAGATACGCAGTATTTT. This chain joins TRBV5-4 and TRBJ2-3; D ambiguous. This CDR3 spans 15 amino acids. From germline, CDR1 is SGHNT and CDR2 YYREEE (reference sequence). V shed 4 bases and J shed 4 bases, with 16 bases lying between them.

The chain uses TRBV7-2 and TRBJ2-3; weak D call: TRBD1 (6 bases). Germline lookup yields CDR1 SGHTA and CDR2 FQGNSA. V lost 10 bases, J lost 6 bases, and 20 bases lay in between. The CDR3 extends over 14 amino acids. DNA for the CDR3: TGTGCCATCCGCACAGGGCCCACCGTGGATACGCAGTATTTT. Its protein product is CAIRTGPTVDTQYF.

This clonotype was observed a few times. V gene TRBV10-3 combines with J gene TRBJ1-1; TRBD1 is a possible D gene (5 bases). V was trimmed by 7 bases and J by 4 bases, leaving 16 bases between them. CDR3 length: 14 residues. Germline V CDR1 and CDR2: ENHRY, SYGVKD. DNA of the CDR3: TGTGCCATCACCAGGACACCTACTGGCACTGAAGCTTTCTTT. Encoded protein: CAITRTPTGTEAFF.

The rearrangement links TRBV7-8 to TRBJ1-3; TRBD1 might be the D (6 bases). Germline V gene data show CDR1 as SGHVS and CDR2 as FQNEAQ. V lost 3 bases and J lost 4, with 16 bases in between. This CDR3 has 16 residues. Here the CDR3 reads CASSFSGDSLGNTIYF. The CDR3, as DNA: TGTGCCAGCAGCTTCTCAGGGGATAGTCTGGGAAACACCATATATTTT.

The genes are TRBV6-6 and TRBJ2-7; tentative D call: TRBD2 (6 bases). Germline CDR1 MNHNY, CDR2 SVGAGI (reference sequence). V was trimmed by 2 bases and J by 4 bases, leaving 9 bases between them. The CDR3 covers 13 residues. Here the CDR3 reads CASSYPGTYEQYF. CDR3 in DNA: TGTGCCAGCAGTTACCCCGGGACTTACGAGCAGTACTTC.

This chain joins TRBV20-1 and TRBJ2-1; tentative D call: TRBD1 (6 bases). The CDR3 runs 14 residues. V was cut by 5 bases and J by 1 base, with 12 bases left in between. The V gene's germline CDR1 is DFQATT and CDR2 SNEGSKA (reference sequence). The CDR3 sequence is CSAQGGRSYNEQFF. CDR3 nucleotide sequence: TGCAGTGCTCAAGGGGGTCGGTCCTACAATGAGCAGTTCTTC.

This clonotype was counted between two and nine times. V gene TRBV7-6 combines with J gene TRBJ2-1; D assignment may be TRBD1 or TRBD2 (6 bases each). This CDR3 contains 14 residues. CDR1 and CDR2 (germline): SGHVS, FNYEAQ. The germline V and J ends were trimmed by 5 bases and 9 bases, with 17 bases remaining between them. CDR3 residues: CASSLQGGSTEQFF. The DNA for the CDR3 is TGTGCCAGCAGCCTACAGGGAGGTTCGACTGAGCAGTTCTTC.

This clonotype was observed a few times. The chain is built from TRBV2 and TRBJ2-7; D is perhaps TRBD1 (6 bases). V lost 6 bases and J 4 bases, leaving 13 bases between the germline ends. The CDR3 spans 13 residues. The germline gives CDR1 SNHLY, CDR2 FYNNEI. This CDR3 reads CASRRHTGYEQYF. The CDR3 bases are TGTGCCAGCAGGCGACACACAGGGTACGAGCAGTACTTC. Combining the CDR3 with reference TRBV2 and TRBJ2-7 gives the whole variable domain EPEVTQTPSHQVTQMGQEVILRCVPISNHLYFYWYRQILGQKVEFLVSFYNNEISEKSEIFDDQFSVERPDGSNFTLKIRSTKLEDSAMYFCASRRHTGYEQYFGPGTRLTVT.

There are a few counts of this clonotype. The chain has TRBV11-2 and TRBJ1-4; unclear D gene. In germline, CDR1 is SGHAT, CDR2 FQNNGV. Trimming cost V 2 bases and J 3 bases, with 19 bases left between them. This CDR3 contains 18 residues. CDR3 DNA sequence: TGTGCCAGCAGCTTAAAGTGGCAGGTCCGGTTATCTAATGAAAAACTGTTTTTT. It encodes CASSLKWQVRLSNEKLFF.

This clonotype was detected only a few times. The chain employs TRBV7-2 and TRBJ2-1, with D possibly matching TRBD2 (7 bases). This CDR3 spans 18 amino acids. V gave up 5 bases and J gave up 0 bases, with 20 bases separating them. In germline, CDR1 is SGHTA, CDR2 FQGNSA. CDR3 residues: CASSPPGGGLSSYNEQFF. The CDR3 nucleotides read TGTGCCAGCAGCCCCCCGGGGGGCGGCCTGAGCTCCTACAATGAGCAGTTCTTC.

This clonotype was seen only a few times. This sequence joins TRBV7-2 and TRBJ2-3, with 8 bases matching TRBD1. The junction had 9 bases not matched to a gene; V was cut back by 1 base and J by 6 bases. Germline V gene sequence: CDR1 SGHTA, CDR2 FQGNSA. The CDR3 is 16 amino acids. As DNA, the CDR3 is TGTGCCAGCAGCTTAGTTGGGCAGGGGGCTCCCGATACGCAGTATTTT. Encoded protein: CASSLVGQGAPDTQYF.

The chain employs TRBV11-2 and TRBJ1-6, with 10 bases lining up with TRBD1. The CDR3 is 17 amino acids. J was trimmed by 6 bases and V by 1 base; bases with no gene match: 6. The germline CDR1 and CDR2 sequences are SGHAT and FQNNGV. In DNA, the CDR3 is TGTGCCAGCAGCTTAGGACCCCGGACAGGGGGTAATTCACCCCTCCACTTT. Residues: CASSLGPRTGGNSPLHF. The full variable domain, with the rest looked up from reference TRBV11-2 and TRBJ1-6, is EAGVAQSPRYKIIEKRQSVAFWCNPISGHATLYWYQQILGQGPKLLIQFQNNGVVDDSQLPKDRFSAERLKGVDSTLKIQPAKLEDSAVYLCASSLGPRTGGNSPLHFGNGTRLTVT.

V and J are TRBV4-3 and TRBJ2-7, with 7 bases lining up with TRBD2. This CDR3 contains 17 residues. After removal of 5 bases from V and 3 bases from J, the junction contained 16 bases not matched to a gene. Germline lookup yields CDR1 LGHNA and CDR2 YSLEER. The CDR3 DNA follows: TGCGCCAGCAGCGCACAACGGATAGGACTAGGGGACTACGAGCAGTACTTC. Translation: CASSAQRIGLGDYEQYF.

This rearrangement joins TRBV7-2 to TRBJ1-6, with D perhaps matching TRBD1 (6 bases). CDR1 SGHTA and CDR2 FQGNSA come from the germline V gene. The CDR3 extends over 15 amino acids. V lost 2 bases and J 7 bases, leaving 12 bases between the germline ends. CDR3 loop: CASSLRTAPNSPLHF. CDR3 nucleotides: TGTGCCAGCAGCTTACGGACAGCGCCGAATTCACCCCTCCACTTT.

The rearrangement links TRBV12-3 or TRBV12-4 to TRBJ2-3; the D gene is possibly TRBD1 (6 bases). V was shortened by 1 base and J by 0 bases, with 14 bases between the two germline ends. The CDR3 loop spans 17 amino acids. The CDR3 DNA reads TGTGCCAGCAGTTTAGGGCAGGGGCTCACTAGCACAGATACGCAGTATTTT. Translation: CASSLGQGLTSTDTQYF.

The gene calls are TRBV20-1 and TRBJ1-1, with TRBD1 identical over 7 bases. The J segment lost 9 bases and the V segment lost 0 bases, leaving 13 bases of the junction unmatched. CDR3 length: 15 amino acids. Germline V CDR1 and CDR2: DFQATT, SNEGSKA (reference sequence). The CDR3 sequence is CSARDQTGAGLKAFF. In DNA form, the CDR3 reads TGCAGTGCTAGAGATCAAACAGGGGCTGGCCTCAAAGCTTTCTTT.

This clonotype was recorded many times. This chain joins TRBV7-9 and TRBJ2-5; either TRBD1 or TRBD2 may fit D (5 bases each). The CDR3 has 16 residues. V was clipped by 2 bases and J by 0 bases, with 13 bases between them. Germline-derived CDR1 and CDR2 are SEHNR and FQNEAQ (reference sequence). CDR3 in amino acids: CASSLMGRGNQETQYF. The CDR3 region has the DNA TGTGCCAGCAGCTTAATGGGACGGGGTAACCAAGAGACCCAGTACTTC.